The 10 T cell receptor beta chains given below trace back to one sample, sequenced in a study of cytomegalovirus exposure and HLA in healthy donors. Amplification used 60 Vbeta primers and 13 Jbeta primers. Using immunoSEQ multiplex PCR, the repertoire was profiled, and TCRdb retains in-frame clones only, with some absent. The sample records around 190,000 clones, approximately 85% being singletons. Material for sequencing was PBMCs. Receptors originate from a woman between 45 and 65 years old in good health and CMV-seronegative.

In the case of this clone: A read error may produce the germline difference seen at one junction end. The chain combines TRBV7-9 with TRBJ2-5; D gene unclear. Germline CDR1 reads SEHNR; CDR2 reads FQNEAQ (reference sequence). The CDR3 has 16 residues. The CDR3 DNA sequence: TGTTCCAGCAGTTCCTTTGCCACTTCCCCGCAAGAGACCCAGTACTTC. It yields the protein CSSSSFATSPQETQYF.

V and J are TRBV28 and TRBJ1-2; 10 bases are a match to TRBD1. CDR1 is MDHEN and CDR2 is SYDVKM in the germline V gene. V gave up 6 bases and J gave up 6 bases; unmatched junction bases: 4. The CDR3 consists of 13 residues. Here the CDR3 reads CASRDRGRNGYTF. The CDR3 region has the DNA TGTGCCAGCAGAGACAGGGGGCGCAATGGCTACACCTTC.

In its sample, this clone was seen once. J is TRBJ2-2 and V is TRBV6-5; the D gene is possibly TRBD1 (5 bases). Per germline, CDR1 MNHEY and CDR2 SVGAGI. The CDR3 has 16 residues. V was pared by 0 bases and J by 5 bases, with 13 bases between. Written as DNA, the CDR3 is TGTGCCAGCAGTTACTCGATGGGGCGCGGAACCGGGGAGCTGTTTTTT. It yields the protein CASSYSMGRGTGELFF.

The chain joins TRBV18 to TRBJ2-2; 12 bases map to TRBD2. Per the germline V gene, CDR1 is KGHSH and CDR2 is LQKENI. With 3 bases clipped from V and 7 bases from J, the junction kept 0 bases outside the gene matches. The length of the CDR3 is 14 residues. The DNA for the CDR3 is TGTGCCAGCTCACCGGGACTAGCGGGCGGGGAGCTGTTTTTT. Protein product: CASSPGLAGGELFF.

This clone was detected once. The CDR3 DNA follows: TGCGCCAGCAGCTTGGGCGGGACAGCAAGCAATCAGCCCCAGCATTTT. This sequence encodes CASSLGGTASNQPQHF. The chain links TRBV5-1 to TRBJ1-5; 7 bases agree with TRBD1. The CDR3 runs to 16 residues. V trimming: 0 bases; J trimming: 1 base; junction bases outside the gene matches: 4. Germline V gene data show CDR1 as SGHRS and CDR2 as YFSETQ.

V gene TRBV11-2 combines with J gene TRBJ2-5, with a tentative D call TRBD2 (6 bases). The CDR3 has 19 amino acids. Trimming shortened V by 1 base and J by 1 base, and 22 bases separated the two germline ends. CDR1 and CDR2 (germline): SGHAT, FQNNGV. The CDR3 DNA is TGTGCCAGCAGCTTAGGTAGTGATAGCGGCTTCAGGGCCCAAGAGACCCAGTACTTC. It codes for CASSLGSDSGFRAQETQYF.

The CDR3 nucleotides are TGTGCCAGCAGCCCTTTCCGACAGCCTAGTTCCTACGAGCAGTACTTC. It specifies CASSPFRQPSSYEQYF. V gene TRBV14 combines with J gene TRBJ2-7; D perhaps matches TRBD1 (5 bases). Looked up from germline, CDR1 is SGHDN and CDR2 is FVKESK. This CDR3 contains 16 residues. V lost 4 bases, J lost 1 base, and 17 bases lay in between.

As to this clone: Compared with germline, one end of the junction differs, possibly owing to a read error. The chain has TRBV4-3 and TRBJ2-3; 14 bases match TRBD2. This CDR3 spans 18 amino acids. CDR1 and CDR2 from the germline V gene are LGHNA and YSLEER. This chain's CDR3 is CASSQPLGTSGSRDTRYF. The CDR3 DNA follows: TGCGCCAGCAGCCAACCCCTTGGGACTAGCGGGAGTCGAGATACGCGGTATTTT.

The gene calls are TRBV9 and TRBJ2-3, with TRBD1 as a possible D gene (6 bases). Per the germline V gene, CDR1 is SGDLS and CDR2 is YYNGEE. This CDR3 region has 14 residues. V was pared by 4 bases and J by 5 bases, with 14 bases between. The CDR3 sequence is CASSPSPRGDTQYF. The CDR3 DNA follows: TGTGCCAGCAGCCCGAGCCCCAGGGGAGATACGCAGTATTTT.

J is TRBJ1-6 and V is TRBV2, with D possibly being TRBD1 (6 bases). Between the trimmed V and J ends, which lost 7 bases and 4 bases, there was a span of 8 bases. The CDR3 runs to 13 residues. The germline V gene encodes CDR1 SNHLY and CDR2 FYNNEI. In nucleotides, the CDR3 is TGTGCCAGCAACAGGGCTTATAATTCACCCCTCCACTTT. Protein: CASNRAYNSPLHF.